Below are 13 T cell receptor beta chains sequenced from a single sample in a study of CD8 T cells in ankylosing spondylitis. TCRdb used MiXCR to reprocess the 5' RACE reads, holding one entry per CDR3 protein. The repertoire consists of roughly 130,000 distinct CDR3 sequences, with more than 6.5% occurring once and the leading ten covering 10% to 15%. The sequenced material came from blood, either unsorted or a sorted T cell fraction (not recorded which). These receptors were collected from a male donor with ankylosing spondylitis or in good health (not recorded which).

This clonotype has at least ten counts. The chain employs TRBV10-3 and TRBJ2-1, with 12 nucleotides matching TRBD2. Germline CDR1 and CDR2: ENHRY and SYGVKD. Trimming cost V 10 bases and J 0 bases; bases outside gene matches: 7. This CDR3 region has 16 residues. CDR3 in DNA: TGTGCCACCCGGACTAGCGGGGTGAGCTCCTACAATGAGCAGTTCTTC. It specifies CATRTSGVSSYNEQFF.

This clonotype was picked up many times. This chain connects TRBV7-8 to TRBJ1-1, with D unclear. The CDR3 is made up of 13 amino acids. From germline, CDR1 is SGHVS and CDR2 FQNEAQ. Trimming pared 7 bases from V and 4 bases from J, leaving 13 bases between. The CDR3 bases are TGTGCCAGCACCGCGGAGGTTGGCACTGAAGCTTTCTTT. Encoded protein: CASTAEVGTEAFF.

The table lists this clonotype with many counts. The chain combines TRBV5-8 with TRBJ1-1; tentative D call: TRBD1 (6 bases). The germline V gene has CDR1 SGHTS and CDR2 YDEGEE. The CDR3 spans 17 residues. V lost 4 bases and J 5 bases, leaving 24 bases between the germline ends. This CDR3 reads CASSLRGGSKGGTEAFF. CDR3 DNA: TGTGCCAGCAGCCTTCGAGGTGGATCGAAGGGGGGGACTGAAGCTTTCTTT.

In this sample, this clonotype turned up many times. The CDR3 coding sequence is TGCGCCAGCAGCTTGCCCCAGAGCACAGATACGCAGTATTTT. Its translation: CASSLPQSTDTQYF. The V and J genes are TRBV5-1 and TRBJ2-3; unclear D gene. Germline V gene sequence: CDR1 SGHRS, CDR2 YFSETQ. The CDR3 is 14 amino acids. V was pared by 1 base and J by 0 bases, with 6 bases between.

This clonotype was seen many times. CDR3 sequence: CASSFSLGSSYEQYF. The CDR3 DNA is TGTGCCAGCAGCTTCAGCCTCGGCAGCTCCTACGAGCAGTACTTC. The rearrangement joins TRBV5-5 to TRBJ2-7; no clear D gene. Germline V lookup: CDR1 SGHKS, CDR2 YYEKEE (reference sequence). The CDR3 runs to 15 residues. The V end was cut by 2 bases, the J end by 0 bases, with 12 bases between.

The V call is TRBV5-1, the J call TRBJ1-4, with 7 bases identical to TRBD1. Unmatched junction bases numbered 3, after V lost 4 bases and J lost 3 bases. Per the germline V gene, CDR1 is SGHRS and CDR2 is YFSETQ. The CDR3 contains 14 residues. The DNA for the CDR3 is TGCGCCAGCAGCGACGGGACAGCTAATGAAAAACTGTTTTTT. Its translation: CASSDGTANEKLFF.

This clonotype was counted at least ten times. The J gene is TRBJ2-7, the V gene TRBV27; D may be TRBD1 (6 bases). The CDR3 runs 13 residues. CDR1 is MNHEY and CDR2 is SMNVEV in the germline V gene (reference sequence). Trimming left V 4 bases short and J 4 bases short, with 11 bases between. This CDR3 is CASSYGTQYEQYF. The DNA for the CDR3 is TGTGCCAGCAGTTACGGGACACAATACGAGCAGTACTTC.

The CDR3 loop reads CASKSTAQETQYF. CDR3 bases: TGTGCCAGCAAAAGCACGGCGCAAGAGACCCAGTACTTC. The chain links TRBV2 to TRBJ2-5, with D hard to call. Germline assignment: CDR1 SNHLY and CDR2 FYNNEI. The CDR3 is made up of 13 amino acids. The ends were cut back, 7 bases at V and 2 bases at J, with 11 bases in the middle.

This clonotype was detected ten times or more. The chain combines TRBV20-1 with TRBJ2-7, with TRBD1 as a possible D gene (6 bases). The CDR3 loop spans 14 amino acids. Trimming shortened V by 5 bases and J by 4 bases, and 18 bases separated the two germline ends. Per germline, CDR1 DFQATT and CDR2 SNEGSKA (reference sequence). CDR3 nucleotides: TGCAGTGCTCCCGACAGGCCCCAAGTGTACGAGCAGTACTTC. This encodes CSAPDRPQVYEQYF.

This clonotype appeared many times. This chain joins TRBV5-1 and TRBJ2-5; no clear D. Trimming took 0 bases from V and 1 from J, leaving 7 bases between them. Germline lookup yields CDR1 SGHRS and CDR2 YFSETQ. The CDR3 sequence is 14 residues long. The CDR3 region is CASSLGFGQETQYF. CDR3 sequence (DNA): TGCGCCAGCAGCTTGGGTTTCGGCCAAGAGACCCAGTACTTC. The full variable domain, its missing parts supplied by reference TRBV5-1 and TRBJ2-5, is KAGVTQTPRYLIKTRGQQVTLSCSPISGHRSVSWYQQTPGQGLQFLFEYFSETQRNKGNFPGRFSGRQFSNSRSEMNVSTLELGDSALYLCASSLGFGQETQYFGPGTRLLVL.

At least ten counts were recorded for this clonotype. The chain uses TRBV7-2 and TRBJ1-2; D ambiguous. The ends were cut back, 1 base at V and 7 bases at J, with 10 bases in the middle. CDR1 and CDR2 from the germline V gene are SGHTA and FQGNSA. The CDR3 has 13 amino acids. In DNA, the CDR3 is TGTGCCAGCAGCTTAGACCTGGGCTTTGGCTACACCTTC. Its protein is CASSLDLGFGYTF. The full variable domain, with the rest looked up from reference TRBV7-2 and TRBJ1-2, is GAGVSQSPSNKVTEKGKDVELRCDPISGHTALYWYRQSLGQGLEFLIYFQGNSAPDKSGLPSDRFSAERTGGSVSTLTIQRTQQEDSAVYLCASSLDLGFGYTFGSGTRLTVV.

In this sample, this clonotype turned up many times. The V call is TRBV11-2, the J call TRBJ2-1; the D is unclear. This CDR3 contains 15 residues. Trimming removed 2 bases from V and 1 base from J, with 9 bases in between. The germline V gene encodes CDR1 SGHAT and CDR2 FQNNGV. CDR3 in DNA: TGTGCCAGCAGCTTATATCAGGAATCCTACAATGAGCAGTTCTTC. Translation gives CASSLYQESYNEQFF.

This clonotype was recorded many times. The chain uses TRBV29-1 and TRBJ1-5, with D maybe TRBD1 (5 bases). V was cut by 6 bases and J by 3 bases, with 15 bases left in between. The CDR3 length is 14 residues. Germline loops: CDR1 SQVTM, CDR2 ANQGSEA. CDR3 nucleotide sequence: TGCAGCGTCCGTGAAGGGGTCACCAATCAGCCCCAGCATTTT. Amino acids: CSVREGVTNQPQHF. Drawing the rest from reference TRBV29-1 and TRBJ1-5, the complete variable domain is SAVISQKPSRDICQRGTSLTIQCQVDSQVTMMFWYRQQPGQSLTLIATANQGSEATYESGFVIDKFPISRPNLTFSTLTVSNMSPEDSSIYLCSVREGVTNQPQHFGDGTRLSIL.